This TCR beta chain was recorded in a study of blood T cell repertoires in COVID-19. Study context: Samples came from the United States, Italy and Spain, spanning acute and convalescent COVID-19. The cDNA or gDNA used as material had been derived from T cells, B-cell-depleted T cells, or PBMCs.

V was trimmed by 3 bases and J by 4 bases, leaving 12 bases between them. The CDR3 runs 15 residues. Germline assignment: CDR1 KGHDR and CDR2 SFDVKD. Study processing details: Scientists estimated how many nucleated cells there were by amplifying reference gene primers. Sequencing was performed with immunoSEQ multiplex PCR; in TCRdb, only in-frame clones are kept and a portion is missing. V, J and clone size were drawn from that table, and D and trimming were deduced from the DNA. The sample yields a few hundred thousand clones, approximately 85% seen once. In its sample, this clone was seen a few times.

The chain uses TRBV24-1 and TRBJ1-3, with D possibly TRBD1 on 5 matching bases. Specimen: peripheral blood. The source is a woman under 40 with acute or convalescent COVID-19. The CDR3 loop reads CATSDRLRVGNTIYF. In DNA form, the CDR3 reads TGTGCCACCAGTGATCGCCTCAGGGTGGGAAACACCATATATTTT.